This is a list of T cell receptor beta chains from one sample in a study of T-cell memory formation after mild COVID-19. Via MiXCR, TCRdb re-called the 5' RACE reads, giving one row per CDR3 protein. The table has 120,000 to 150,000 distinct CDR3 sequences, less than 20% seen once. The sequencing input was PBMCs or a T cell subset sorted from them (not recorded which). These receptor sequences come from an adult woman who had mild COVID-19 (a few samples of this study predate the infection). Cell type and time point are not known. The CDR3 runs from the conserved cysteine through the conserved F or W. A D gene is named only where the DNA matches it firmly. The listing skips clone size in some rows; elsewhere it reads once, few, many or a size class.

clone size: many
V gene: TRBV4-1
D gene: TRBD2
J gene: TRBJ2-1
CDR3 DNA: TGCGCCAGCAGCCTCTCCTCTAGCGGGGGGGCCGCTGAGCAGTTCTTC
CDR3 protein: CASSLSSSGGAAEQFF

clone size: NA
V gene: TRBV5-6
D gene: NA
J gene: TRBJ1-1
CDR3 DNA: TGTGCCAGCAGGAAAAGAAGGAACACTGAAGCTTTCTTT
CDR3 protein: CASRKRRNTEAFF

clone size: NA
V gene: TRBV7-8
D gene: NA
J gene: TRBJ2-6
CDR3 DNA: TGTGCCAGCAGCCCCAGACGGGGAAATTCGGGGGCCAACGTCCTGACTTTC
CDR3 protein: CASSPRRGNSGANVLTF

clone size: NA
V gene: TRBV18
D gene: TRBD1
J gene: TRBJ2-5
CDR3 DNA: TGTGCCAGCTCAGGGGACAGGGCCATGCAAGAGACCCAGTACTTC
CDR3 protein: CASSGDRAMQETQYF

clone size: many
V gene: TRBV20-1
D gene: NA
J gene: TRBJ2-2
CDR3 DNA: TGCAGTGCTCCATTCGGTGGGAACACCGGGGAGCTGTTTTTT
CDR3 protein: CSAPFGGNTGELFF

clone size: few
V gene: TRBV15
D gene: NA
J gene: TRBJ2-1
CDR3 DNA: TGTGCCACCAGCAGACTCGCCGAGGCCGATGAGCAGTTCTTC
CDR3 protein: CATSRLAEADEQFF

clone size: few
V gene: TRBV7-9
D gene: TRBD1
J gene: TRBJ1-3
CDR3 DNA: TGTGCCAGCAGTACCGACAGGGCTTCTGGAAACACCATATATTTT
CDR3 protein: CASSTDRASGNTIYF

clone size: NA
V gene: TRBV5-1
D gene: NA
J gene: TRBJ2-3
CDR3 DNA: TGCGCCAGCAGCTTGGCGACTAGTACGTTGGTGGATACGCAGTATTTT
CDR3 protein: CASSLATSTLVDTQYF

clone size: NA
V gene: TRBV20-1
D gene: NA
J gene: TRBJ1-1
CDR3 DNA: TGCAGTGCTAAGGAGACAAGGAACACTGAAGCTTTCTTT
CDR3 protein: CSAKETRNTEAFF

clone size: NA
V gene: TRBV12-3/TRBV12-4
D gene: NA
J gene: TRBJ1-6
CDR3 DNA: TGTGCCAGTGGAAACGGGAATTCACCCCTCCACTTT
CDR3 protein: CASGNGNSPLHF

clone size: NA
V gene: TRBV6-6
D gene: TRBD2
J gene: TRBJ2-7
CDR3 DNA: TGTGCCAGCAAGGGACTAGCGGGGGGGCGATACGAGCAGTACTTC
CDR3 protein: CASKGLAGGRYEQYF

clone size: few
V gene: TRBV6-5
D gene: NA
J gene: TRBJ2-1
CDR3 DNA: TGTGCCAGCAGTTACGACGGGTACAATGAGCAGTTCTTC
CDR3 protein: CASSYDGYNEQFF

clone size: NA
V gene: TRBV20-1
D gene: NA
J gene: TRBJ2-3
CDR3 DNA: TGCAGTGCCCAGGGATCCCGGGGGCCCACAGATACGCAGTATTTT
CDR3 protein: CSAQGSRGPTDTQYF

clone size: few
V gene: TRBV25-1
D gene: NA
J gene: TRBJ2-5
CDR3 DNA: TGTGCCAGCAGTGACCACGGTTCGACGACCCAGTACTTC
CDR3 protein: CASSDHGSTTQYF

clone size: NA
V gene: TRBV12-3/TRBV12-4
D gene: TRBD1
J gene: TRBJ2-7
CDR3 DNA: TGTGCCAGCATGGGACAGTTCACCTACGAGCAGTACTTC
CDR3 protein: CASMGQFTYEQYF

clone size: medium-sized
V gene: TRBV5-1
D gene: NA
J gene: TRBJ1-6
CDR3 DNA: TGCGCCAGCAGCTTTGGTCCACCCCGAGACTCCTATAATTCACCCCTCCACTTT
CDR3 protein: CASSFGPPRDSYNSPLHF

clone size: NA
V gene: TRBV5-1
D gene: TRBD1
J gene: TRBJ1-1
CDR3 DNA: TGCGCCAGCAGCAAACCGACAGGGCTGAACACTGAAGCTTTCTTT
CDR3 protein: CASSKPTGLNTEAFF

clone size: NA
V gene: TRBV6-2/TRBV6-3
D gene: NA
J gene: TRBJ2-1
CDR3 DNA: TGTGCCAGCAGTTATGGACGAAGCGGAGCCCCTTTTGAGCAGTTCTTC
CDR3 protein: CASSYGRSGAPFEQFF

clone size: NA
V gene: TRBV2
D gene: NA
J gene: TRBJ2-7
CDR3 DNA: TGTGCCAGCAGACACACTGCTACCGGCTCCTACGAGCAGTACTTC
CDR3 protein: CASRHTATGSYEQYF

clone size: few
V gene: TRBV6-6
D gene: NA
J gene: TRBJ1-2
CDR3 DNA: TGTGCCAGCCGAACGGGGGGCTACTATGGCTACACCTTC
CDR3 protein: CASRTGGYYGYTF

clone size: many
V gene: TRBV10-3
D gene: NA
J gene: TRBJ1-2
CDR3 DNA: TGTGCCATCAGAACCGGGACGGAGATGGGCTACACCTTC
CDR3 protein: CAIRTGTEMGYTF

clone size: few
V gene: TRBV12-3/TRBV12-4
D gene: TRBD1
J gene: TRBJ2-2
CDR3 DNA: TGTGCCAGCAGTTGGGGGACAGGGAACACCGGGGAGCTGTTTTTT
CDR3 protein: CASSWGTGNTGELFF

clone size: NA
V gene: TRBV12-3/TRBV12-4
D gene: NA
J gene: TRBJ2-5
CDR3 DNA: TGTGCCAGCAACAGTAGGTGGGACCTGCCCAAGGAGACCCAGTACTTC
CDR3 protein: CASNSRWDLPKETQYF

clone size: few
V gene: TRBV12-3/TRBV12-4
D gene: TRBD2
J gene: TRBJ2-3
CDR3 DNA: TGTGCCAGCAGTTTACGACAGGGACGACTAGCGGGAGTGTCCACAGATACGCAGTATTTT
CDR3 protein: CASSLRQGRLAGVSTDTQYF

clone size: NA
V gene: TRBV5-1
D gene: TRBD2
J gene: TRBJ2-7
CDR3 DNA: TGCGCCAGCAGCCTACTAGCGTCAAACTCCTACGAGCAGTACTTC
CDR3 protein: CASSLLASNSYEQYF

clone size: NA
V gene: TRBV7-3
D gene: TRBD2
J gene: TRBJ2-7
CDR3 DNA: TGTGCCAGCAGCTTAAGCGCGGGGGGTACCTACGAGCAGTACTTC
CDR3 protein: CASSLSAGGTYEQYF

clone size: few
V gene: TRBV4-1
D gene: NA
J gene: TRBJ1-2
CDR3 DNA: TGCGCCAGCAGCCAGGTAAAGGGCTCGGGCTACACCTTC
CDR3 protein: CASSQVKGSGYTF

clone size: NA
V gene: TRBV18
D gene: TRBD2
J gene: TRBJ2-7
CDR3 DNA: TGTGCCAGCTCACGTGATCGGGGACTAGCGGGGGTACCGACCTACGAGCAGTACTTC
CDR3 protein: CASSRDRGLAGVPTYEQYF

clone size: few
V gene: TRBV5-5
D gene: NA
J gene: TRBJ1-1
CDR3 DNA: TGTGCCAGCAGCTTCGCGAGTTACACTGAAGCTTTCTTT
CDR3 protein: CASSFASYTEAFF

clone size: few
V gene: TRBV4-1
D gene: NA
J gene: TRBJ1-5
CDR3 DNA: TGCGCCAGCAGCCAAGAGCGGCAACCCGGGCAGCCCCAGCATTTT
CDR3 protein: CASSQERQPGQPQHF

clone size: NA
V gene: TRBV5-1
D gene: NA
J gene: TRBJ2-7
CDR3 DNA: TGCGCCAGCAGCTTGGCAGGTGGAGGGGGACCCTTCTACGAGCAGTACTTC
CDR3 protein: CASSLAGGGGPFYEQYF

clone size: NA
V gene: TRBV12-3/TRBV12-4
D gene: TRBD1
J gene: TRBJ2-7
CDR3 DNA: TGTGCCAGCAGACGAACAGCAACCCCATTGTGGGGACAGGGGGCGGTAAACGAGCAGTACTTC
CDR3 protein: CASRRTATPLWGQGAVNEQYF

clone size: few
V gene: TRBV20-1
D gene: NA
J gene: TRBJ2-1
CDR3 DNA: TGCAGTGCTAGAGCCTTGGACCGCGGCTCCTACAATGAGCAGTTCTTC
CDR3 protein: CSARALDRGSYNEQFF

clone size: NA
V gene: TRBV29-1
D gene: TRBD1
J gene: TRBJ1-3
CDR3 DNA: TGCAGCGGCGCGACCGGGACAGCTGGAAACACCATATATTTT
CDR3 protein: CSGATGTAGNTIYF

clone size: NA
V gene: TRBV3-1
D gene: NA
J gene: TRBJ2-5
CDR3 DNA: TGTGCCAGCAGCCACCGGTCCCTACAAGAGACCCAGTACTTC
CDR3 protein: CASSHRSLQETQYF

clone size: few
V gene: TRBV5-4
D gene: TRBD2
J gene: TRBJ2-3
CDR3 DNA: TGTGCCAGCAGCTTGCTCGCTAGCGGGGGGGCAGATACGCAGTATTTT
CDR3 protein: CASSLLASGGADTQYF

clone size: few
V gene: TRBV10-3
D gene: NA
J gene: TRBJ2-2
CDR3 DNA: TGTGCCATCGGATTATCCGGGGAGCTGTTTTTT
CDR3 protein: CAIGLSGELFF

clone size: few
V gene: TRBV20-1
D gene: NA
J gene: TRBJ2-1
CDR3 DNA: TGCAGTGCTAGCCGCGGATGGGGGGCGAGCTCCTACAATGAGCAGTTCTTC
CDR3 protein: CSASRGWGASSYNEQFF

clone size: NA
V gene: TRBV4-3
D gene: TRBD2
J gene: TRBJ2-1
CDR3 DNA: TGCGCCAGCAGCCAAGACCTTACTAGCGGGAGTACCAATGAGCAGTTCTTC
CDR3 protein: CASSQDLTSGSTNEQFF

clone size: NA
V gene: TRBV4-2
D gene: TRBD2
J gene: TRBJ2-1
CDR3 DNA: TGTGCCAGCAGCCCCGCAGGACTAGCGTATGTGGGTGAGCAGTTCTTC
CDR3 protein: CASSPAGLAYVGEQFF

clone size: NA
V gene: TRBV4-1
D gene: NA
J gene: TRBJ1-2
CDR3 DNA: TGCGCCAGCAGCCCCTCAGAGGGGCTTTCCTATGGCTACACCTTC
CDR3 protein: CASSPSEGLSYGYTF

clone size: NA
V gene: TRBV7-9
D gene: TRBD2
J gene: TRBJ2-1
CDR3 DNA: TGTGCCAGCAGCCAAATAGCGGGAGTTTCCTACAATGAGCAGTTCTTC
CDR3 protein: CASSQIAGVSYNEQFF

clone size: NA
V gene: TRBV7-3
D gene: NA
J gene: TRBJ2-3
CDR3 DNA: TGTGCCAGCAGCTTAAGTCTTTTTACAGATACGCAGTATTTT
CDR3 protein: CASSLSLFTDTQYF

clone size: NA
V gene: TRBV7-2
D gene: TRBD1
J gene: TRBJ2-7
CDR3 DNA: TGTGCCAGCAGCGGAAGACAGGGGTTTTCCTACGAGCAGTACTTC
CDR3 protein: CASSGRQGFSYEQYF

clone size: NA
V gene: TRBV13
D gene: TRBD2
J gene: TRBJ2-1
CDR3 DNA: TGTGCCAGCAGCTCACCGACTAGCGGGGGCCGCTCCTACAATGAGCAGTTCTTC
CDR3 protein: CASSSPTSGGRSYNEQFF

clone size: NA
V gene: TRBV24-1
D gene: TRBD2
J gene: TRBJ2-5
CDR3 DNA: TGTGCCACCAGTGAAGGGGGACTAGCGGGAAAGGAGACCCAGTACTTC
CDR3 protein: CATSEGGLAGKETQYF

clone size: few
V gene: TRBV5-1
D gene: TRBD1
J gene: TRBJ1-2
CDR3 DNA: TGCGCCAGCAGCTTCACCGGGACAGGGTCTAACTATGGCTACACCTTC
CDR3 protein: CASSFTGTGSNYGYTF

clone size: medium-sized
V gene: TRBV12-3/TRBV12-4
D gene: TRBD1
J gene: TRBJ2-1
CDR3 DNA: TGTGCCAGCAGTATGGGACAGTTCCCCGCATCATATGAGCAGTTCTTC
CDR3 protein: CASSMGQFPASYEQFF

clone size: NA
V gene: TRBV27
D gene: TRBD1
J gene: TRBJ2-3
CDR3 DNA: TGTGCCAGCAGTTTGTATTTGGGACAGGGGCCAGATACGCAGTATTTT
CDR3 protein: CASSLYLGQGPDTQYF

clone size: few
V gene: TRBV27
D gene: NA
J gene: TRBJ1-2
CDR3 DNA: TGTGCCAGCAGCTGGGGAGGGCCTGACTATGGCTACACCTTC
CDR3 protein: CASSWGGPDYGYTF

clone size: NA
V gene: TRBV7-8
D gene: TRBD2
J gene: TRBJ2-5
CDR3 DNA: TGTGCCAGCAGCTCAAAGAGACTAGCGGCCCAAGAGACCCAGTACTTC
CDR3 protein: CASSSKRLAAQETQYF

clone size: NA
V gene: TRBV3-1
D gene: NA
J gene: TRBJ1-2
CDR3 DNA: TGTGCCAGCAGCCTAATGCTTTCCTATGGCTACACCTTC
CDR3 protein: CASSLMLSYGYTF

clone size: NA
V gene: TRBV14
D gene: TRBD2
J gene: TRBJ2-7
CDR3 DNA: TGTGCCAGCAGCCACATACCCGGGAGGGGTGGATACGAGCAGTACTTC
CDR3 protein: CASSHIPGRGGYEQYF

clone size: NA
V gene: TRBV5-6
D gene: NA
J gene: TRBJ1-6
CDR3 DNA: TGTGCCAGCAGCTTCGGGGGGCCGAGAAATTCACCCCTCCACTTT
CDR3 protein: CASSFGGPRNSPLHF

clone size: once
V gene: TRBV20-1
D gene: TRBD1
J gene: TRBJ1-1
CDR3 DNA: TGCAGTGCCGGGACAGGGGTTTGGGACACTGAAGCTTTCTTT
CDR3 protein: CSAGTGVWDTEAFF